This TCR beta chain derives from a study of human T cells and chemical hapten exposure. Study-level information: Sensitization was performed using 2% DPC on a roughly 2 cm by roughly 2 cm upper inner arm skin site. Readings were taken at 6 days from patch tests that had applied 0.01% DPC to the upper back. Whole-study findings and limits: The immune response of these alopecia patients might not match healthy individuals'. No shift was seen in TCRs above 1 in 1000 frequency with DPC sensitization.

One entry per CDR3 protein, called by TCRdb with MiXCR from the RACE reads. The table has about 34,000 distinct CDR3 sequences, 5% to 8% seen once. Time point meaning: patch test 1, 2 weeks after DPC sensitization. Specified treatment: therapeutic diphenylcyclopropenone sensitization with weekly scalp DPC. Total RNA was isolated from unfractionated whole blood. This clonotype was observed many times. Its antigen is unidentified. Mismatch with germline at one junction end may stem from a read error. The CDR3 is 13 residues long. The germline gives CDR1 SSHAT, CDR2 FNYEAQ (reference sequence). Sequencing was performed on whole blood, taken in connection with sensitization to the hapten diphenylcyclopropenone (DPC). The chain combines TRBV7-7 with TRBJ1-1; D gene unclear. The sequence was collected from a woman aged 25-40 years with alopecia areata. Some clones in this sample may be carry-over from other donors' samples. The CDR3 reads CASSLGWNTEAFF. CDR3 nucleotide sequence: TGTGCTAGCAGCTTAGGGTGGAACACTGAAGCTTTCTTT.